These 16 T cell receptor beta chains came from one sample sequenced in a study of blood T cell repertoires in COVID-19. Sequencing used immunoSEQ multiplex PCR; TCRdb keeps in-frame clones, though not all of them. The profile shows about 670,000 clones, just under 90% of them singletons. Sequences were obtained from peripheral blood. Receptor source: a woman aged 18-35 years with acute or convalescent COVID-19.

The sample holds one count of this clone. The chain has TRBV7-8 and TRBJ1-2; 8 nucleotides agree with TRBD1. This CDR3 spans 14 amino acids. V dropped 5 bases and J dropped 7; count of bases not matched to a gene: 9. Per germline, CDR1 SGHVS and CDR2 FQNEAQ. CDR3 nucleotide sequence: TGTGCCAGCAGCCGTGGACAGGGCCCTCTTGGCTACACCTTC. This translates into CASSRGQGPLGYTF.

V is TRBV6-4 and J is TRBJ2-1, with D unresolved. In germline, CDR1 is MRHNA, CDR2 SNTAGT. Trimming left V 3 bases short and J 0 bases short, with 6 bases between. CDR3 length equals 14 residues. The CDR3 sequence is CASSESTSYNEQFF. CDR3 in DNA: TGTGCCAGCAGTGAATCTACCTCCTACAATGAGCAGTTCTTC.

CDR3: CASSEDFRGEAFF. The DNA for the CDR3 is TGTGCCAGCAGTGAAGATTTTCGGGGAGAGGCTTTCTTT. This chain joins TRBV2 and TRBJ1-1; the D is unclear. The V end lost 1 base, the J end lost 11 bases, and 14 bases lay between the germline ends. Germline V CDR1 and CDR2: SNHLY, FYNNEI. The CDR3 contains 13 residues.

The chain recombines TRBV19 with TRBJ1-2, with TRBD1 identical over 7 bases. V lost 10 bases to trimming and J lost 5 bases; unmatched junction nucleotides: 13. Germline CDR1 reads LNHDA; CDR2 reads SQIVND (reference sequence). The CDR3 runs to 14 residues. CDR3 sequence reads: CATKQKDRYYGYTF. The CDR3, as DNA: TGTGCCACGAAACAAAAGGACAGGTATTATGGCTACACCTTC.

This sequence joins TRBV9 and TRBJ2-5; the D gene is possibly TRBD1 (6 bases). The CDR3 length is 17 residues. Germline V lookup: CDR1 SGDLS, CDR2 YYNGEE. Trimming pared 3 bases from V and 1 base from J, leaving 19 bases between. The CDR3 DNA follows: TGTGCCAGCAGCGCACCCCCCGGACAGCAGCCCCAAGAGACCCAGTACTTC. Translation: CASSAPPGQQPQETQYF.

This rearrangement joins TRBV5-1 to TRBJ1-2; D possibly corresponds to TRBD1 (6 bases). The V gene's germline CDR1 is SGHRS and CDR2 YFSETQ. V lost 4 bases and J lost 5, with 12 bases in between. CDR3 length: 13 residues. The CDR3 loop reads CASSPRTEYGYTF. DNA of the CDR3: TGCGCCAGCAGCCCCCGGACAGAGTATGGCTACACCTTC.

The CDR3 DNA is TGTGCCAGCAGTTTAGGGACAGGGGCGAAAGCTTTCTTT. Encoded protein: CASSLGTGAKAFF. The gene calls are TRBV12-3 or TRBV12-4 and TRBJ1-1; 9 bases are shared with TRBD1. With 1 base clipped from V and 9 bases from J, the junction kept 3 bases outside the gene matches. The CDR3 has 13 residues.

This chain connects TRBV29-1 to TRBJ1-5, with TRBD1 matching over 7 bases. The germline gives CDR1 SQVTM, CDR2 ANQGSEA. The CDR3 has 13 residues. The V gene end was trimmed by 7 bases and the J gene end by 7 bases; junction bases not matched to a gene: 10. CDR3 residues: CSGSQGVGQPQHF. DNA of the CDR3: TGCAGCGGATCCCAGGGGGTAGGACAGCCCCAGCATTTT.

The chain links TRBV29-1 to TRBJ1-3; a possible D gene is TRBD1 (5 bases). CDR1 and CDR2 from the germline V gene are SQVTM and ANQGSEA. V shed 3 bases and J shed 4 bases, with 19 bases lying between them. This CDR3 region has 16 residues. The CDR3 coding sequence is TGCAGCGTTGACGACCCCCTTACAGGAGTAGGAAACACCATATATTTT. Translating gives CSVDDPLTGVGNTIYF.

V gene TRBV27 combines with J gene TRBJ2-3, with a tentative D call TRBD2 (6 bases). Germline CDR1 MNHEY, CDR2 SMNVEV (reference sequence). Trimming removed 2 bases from V and 1 base from J, with 13 bases in between. The CDR3 consists of 16 residues. The CDR3 loop is CASSLRAGLGTDTQYF. CDR3 DNA sequence: TGTGCCAGCAGTTTAAGGGCGGGGCTTGGCACAGATACGCAGTATTTT.

The rearrangement joins TRBV7-2 to TRBJ1-5; 10 nucleotides agree with TRBD1. CDR3 length: 16 residues. The V and J ends lost 1 base and 7 bases, in that order; junction bases with no gene match: 7. From germline, CDR1 is SGHTA and CDR2 FQGNSA. CDR3 sequence (DNA): TGTGCCAGCAGCTTAGTAGGGGGACAGGGGTGGCAGCCCCAGCATTTT. Its protein product is CASSLVGGQGWQPQHF.

The chain combines TRBV19 with TRBJ1-5; the D is unclear. Germline V lookup: CDR1 LNHDA, CDR2 SQIVND (reference sequence). V lost 3 bases and J 5 bases, leaving 11 bases between the germline ends. This CDR3 is 14 amino acids long. The chain's CDR3 is CASSISGTHQPQHF. The DNA for the CDR3 is TGTGCCAGTAGTATTTCGGGTACTCATCAGCCCCAGCATTTT.

The chain couples TRBV29-1 to TRBJ1-1; D remains ambiguous. V was clipped by 5 bases and J by 3 bases, with 16 bases between them. The CDR3 consists of 14 residues. CDR1 is SQVTM and CDR2 is ANQGSEA in the germline V gene. CDR3 in DNA: TGCAGCGTTATCGGCGGGATAACGGACACTGAAGCTTTCTTT. Translating it yields CSVIGGITDTEAFF.

Here the CDR3 reads CATSDLGGVSTDTQYF. DNA of the CDR3: TGTGCCACCAGTGATTTGGGAGGCGTAAGCACAGATACGCAGTATTTT. This rearrangement joins TRBV24-1 to TRBJ2-3; TRBD2 might be the D (5 bases). The CDR3 contains 16 residues. V lost 0 bases and J lost 0, with 9 bases in between. Germline V gives CDR1 KGHDR, CDR2 SFDVKD.

The V call is TRBV30, the J call TRBJ1-2, with 11 bases identical to TRBD1. The CDR3 sequence is 16 residues long. Germline lookup yields CDR1 GTSNPN and CDR2 SVGIG (reference sequence). With 3 bases clipped from V and 3 bases from J, the junction kept 9 bases outside the gene matches. The CDR3 DNA sequence: TGTGCCTGGAGGGGGGGACAGGGGGTCTTGGACTATGGCTACACCTTC. This sequence encodes CAWRGGQGVLDYGYTF. Looking up the rest from reference TRBV30 and TRBJ1-2 gives the full variable domain: SQTIHQWPATLVQPVGSPLSLECTVEGTSNPNLYWYRQAAGRGLQLLFYSVGIGQISSEVPQNLSASRPQDRQFILSSKKLLLSDSGFYLCAWRGGQGVLDYGYTFGSGTRLTVV.

The chain couples TRBV7-2 to TRBJ1-6; D possibly corresponds to TRBD1 (5 bases). This CDR3 has 15 amino acids. Germline V gives CDR1 SGHTA, CDR2 FQGNSA. V was cut by 1 base and J by 6 bases, with 10 bases left in between. The CDR3: CASSLEGRVNSPLHF. CDR3 sequence (DNA): TGTGCCAGCAGCTTAGAGGGGCGAGTTAATTCACCCCTCCACTTT.